This T cell receptor (beta chain) was identified during a study of cytomegalovirus exposure and HLA in healthy donors. Vbeta (60) and Jbeta (13) primers were used in the PCR. Sequencing used immunoSEQ multiplex PCR; TCRdb keeps in-frame clones, though not all of them. This table holds approximately 130,000 clones, about three quarters found once. Each of the donors was a healthy bone marrow donor. This clone was seen more than once but under ten times. Germline CDR1 reads SGHDN; CDR2 reads FVKESK. The CDR3 contains 15 residues. The V gene end was trimmed by 1 base and the J gene end by 4 bases; junction bases not matched to a gene: 2.

V gene TRBV14 combines with J gene TRBJ2-2, with 8 bases lining up with TRBD2. The sequencing input was PBMCs. The sequence was collected from a middle-aged woman in good health and CMV-seronegative. In nucleotides, the CDR3 is TGTGCCAGCAGCCAAGGCAGCGGGGGCACCGGGGAGCTGTTTTTT. Encoded protein: CASSQGSGGTGELFF.